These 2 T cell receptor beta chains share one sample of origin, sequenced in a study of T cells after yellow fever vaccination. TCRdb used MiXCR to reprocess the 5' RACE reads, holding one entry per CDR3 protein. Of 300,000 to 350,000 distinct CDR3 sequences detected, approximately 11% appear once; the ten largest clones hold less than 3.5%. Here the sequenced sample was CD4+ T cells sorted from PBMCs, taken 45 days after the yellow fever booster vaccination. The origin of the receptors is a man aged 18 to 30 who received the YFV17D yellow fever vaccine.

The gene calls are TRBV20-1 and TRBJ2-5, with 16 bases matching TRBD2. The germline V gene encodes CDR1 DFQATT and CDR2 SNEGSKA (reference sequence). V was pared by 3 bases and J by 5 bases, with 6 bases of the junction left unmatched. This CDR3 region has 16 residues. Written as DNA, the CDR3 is TGCAGTGCTAGGAACCTGGGACTAGCGGGGGGGGAGACCCAGTACTTC. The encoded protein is CSARNLGLAGGETQYF.

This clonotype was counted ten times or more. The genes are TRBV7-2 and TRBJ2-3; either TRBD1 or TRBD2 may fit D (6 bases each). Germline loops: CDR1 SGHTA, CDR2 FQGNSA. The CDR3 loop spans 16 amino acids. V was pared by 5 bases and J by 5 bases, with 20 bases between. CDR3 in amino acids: CASSTGTSGVVDTQYF. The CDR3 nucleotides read TGTGCCAGCAGCACAGGGACTTCTGGGGTCGTAGATACGCAGTATTTT.